Listed below are T cell receptor beta chains from one sample, sequenced in a study of response to subunit inactivated influenza vaccine. MiXCR, applied by TCRdb to the RT-PCR reads, yields one record per CDR3 protein. This table has about 580,000 distinct CDR3 sequences, around 15% appearing once. The material sequenced was PBMCs from blood, taken 11 to 12 days after vaccination. The origin of the receptors is a man aged 50 to 60 who received an inactivated influenza vaccine. CDR3s include the opening cysteine and the closing phenylalanine or tryptophan. Each record gives: clone size, V gene, CDR3 length, J gene, D gene, CDR3 protein, CDR3 DNA. D genes are given only for firm matches. Clone size is given for some rows only: seen once, a few or many times, or a class if the clone is expanded.

abundance: NA
v_gene: TRBV6-5
len: 14
j_gene: TRBJ2-7
d_gene: NA
CDR3aa: CASSYSNRYYEQYF
CDR3nt: TGTGCCAGCAGTTACTCGAACAGGTACTACGAGCAGTACTTC

abundance: few
v_gene: TRBV7-2
len: 16
j_gene: TRBJ2-5
d_gene: NA
CDR3aa: CASSLGRLGVGNFQYF
CDR3nt: TGTGCCAGCAGCTTAGGACGGCTCGGGGTGGGTAACTTCCAGTACTTC

abundance: NA
v_gene: TRBV3-1
len: 17
j_gene: TRBJ2-7
d_gene: TRBD2
CDR3aa: CASSPSTGTSGSYEQYF
CDR3nt: TGTGCCAGCAGTCCAAGCACCGGGACTAGCGGGAGTTACGAGCAGTACTTC

abundance: few
v_gene: TRBV29-1
len: 17
j_gene: TRBJ2-7
d_gene: TRBD2
CDR3aa: CSAKGRGGNLLTYEQYF
CDR3nt: TGCAGCGCCAAGGGGCGGGGGGGGAATTTATTAACCTACGAGCAGTACTTC

abundance: NA
v_gene: TRBV4-1
len: 16
j_gene: TRBJ2-4
d_gene: TRBD2
CDR3aa: CASSQSLTSVKNIQYF
CDR3nt: TGCGCCAGCAGCCAATCCCTCACTAGCGTTAAAAACATTCAGTACTTC

abundance: NA
v_gene: TRBV5-1
len: 14
j_gene: TRBJ2-1
d_gene: TRBD2
CDR3aa: CASSVGGSQGEQFF
CDR3nt: TGCGCCAGCAGCGTCGGGGGGAGCCAGGGTGAGCAGTTCTTC

abundance: NA
v_gene: TRBV20-1
len: 14
j_gene: TRBJ2-5
d_gene: NA
CDR3aa: CSALGGGQQETQYF
CDR3nt: TGCAGTGCCCTGGGGGGGGGACAGCAAGAGACCCAGTACTTC

abundance: NA
v_gene: TRBV20-1
len: 13
j_gene: TRBJ2-5
d_gene: TRBD2
CDR3aa: CSAQTSGSETQYF
CDR3nt: TGCAGTGCTCAAACTAGCGGGAGTGAGACCCAGTACTTC

abundance: NA
v_gene: TRBV14
len: 12
j_gene: TRBJ2-1
d_gene: NA
CDR3aa: CASSRNYNEQFF
CDR3nt: TGTGCCAGCAGCCGGAACTACAATGAGCAGTTCTTC

abundance: many
v_gene: TRBV5-1
len: 16
j_gene: TRBJ2-4
d_gene: NA
CDR3aa: CASSFGGLTTKNIQYF
CDR3nt: TGCGCCAGCAGCTTTGGGGGCCTTACTACCAAAAACATTCAGTACTTC

abundance: few
v_gene: TRBV18
len: 17
j_gene: TRBJ2-5
d_gene: NA
CDR3aa: CASSPSGGASYQETQYF
CDR3nt: TGTGCCAGCTCACCGAGTGGGGGCGCGTCGTACCAAGAGACCCAGTACTTC

abundance: few
v_gene: TRBV20-1
len: 13
j_gene: TRBJ1-5
d_gene: NA
CDR3aa: CSARDRWGEPQHF
CDR3nt: TGCAGTGCTAGAGATCGGTGGGGTGAGCCCCAGCATTTT

abundance: NA
v_gene: TRBV7-8
len: 16
j_gene: TRBJ2-1
d_gene: TRBD2
CDR3aa: CASSFSGTSGSDEQFF
CDR3nt: TGTGCCAGCAGCTTCTCCGGGACTAGCGGGAGCGATGAGCAGTTCTTC

abundance: NA
v_gene: TRBV19
len: 15
j_gene: TRBJ2-7
d_gene: TRBD1
CDR3aa: CASSNRWTGPYEQYF
CDR3nt: TGTGCCAGTAGTAACCGATGGACAGGGCCCTACGAGCAGTACTTC

abundance: NA
v_gene: TRBV2
len: 14
j_gene: TRBJ2-1
d_gene: TRBD1
CDR3aa: CACRPGQSYNEQFF
CDR3nt: TGTGCCTGCCGGCCGGGACAGTCCTACAATGAGCAGTTCTTC

abundance: NA
v_gene: TRBV28
len: 13
j_gene: TRBJ2-3
d_gene: NA
CDR3aa: CASTPGGLDTQYF
CDR3nt: TGTGCCAGCACCCCAGGGGGGTTAGATACGCAGTATTTT

abundance: few
v_gene: TRBV5-4
len: 14
j_gene: TRBJ2-2
d_gene: NA
CDR3aa: CASRWDRGTGELFF
CDR3nt: TGTGCCAGCAGGTGGGATCGGGGCACCGGGGAGCTGTTTTTT

abundance: NA
v_gene: TRBV28
len: 15
j_gene: TRBJ1-1
d_gene: NA
CDR3aa: CASSLRNLMNTEAFF
CDR3nt: TGTGCCAGCAGTTTGCGGAATCTCATGAACACTGAAGCTTTCTTT

abundance: NA
v_gene: TRBV24-1
len: 12
j_gene: TRBJ1-5
d_gene: TRBD1
CDR3aa: CATGDRGQPQHF
CDR3nt: TGTGCCACCGGGGACAGGGGTCAGCCCCAGCATTTT

abundance: few
v_gene: TRBV6-2/TRBV6-3
len: 17
j_gene: TRBJ2-7
d_gene: TRBD2
CDR3aa: CASSPRPGTSGFYEQYF
CDR3nt: TGTGCCAGCAGCCCCCGGCCCGGGACTAGCGGATTCTACGAGCAGTACTTC

abundance: NA
v_gene: TRBV7-8
len: 15
j_gene: TRBJ2-1
d_gene: NA
CDR3aa: CASSLRGNRYNEQFF
CDR3nt: TGTGCCAGCAGCCTTCGGGGGAACCGCTACAATGAGCAGTTCTTC

abundance: NA
v_gene: TRBV7-2
len: 17
j_gene: TRBJ2-2
d_gene: TRBD2
CDR3aa: CASSLATGGRASGELFF
CDR3nt: TGTGCCAGCAGCTTAGCGACTGGCGGGAGGGCGTCCGGGGAGCTGTTTTTT

abundance: few
v_gene: TRBV7-2
len: 14
j_gene: TRBJ2-5
d_gene: TRBD1
CDR3aa: CASSAQTGGKTQYF
CDR3nt: TGTGCCAGCAGCGCCCAGACAGGGGGCAAGACCCAGTACTTC

abundance: NA
v_gene: TRBV25-1
len: 13
j_gene: TRBJ2-2
d_gene: TRBD1
CDR3aa: CASSDRGVGELFF
CDR3nt: TGTGCCAGCTCGGACAGGGGCGTCGGGGAGCTGTTTTTT

abundance: NA
v_gene: TRBV29-1
len: 14
j_gene: TRBJ1-5
d_gene: NA
CDR3aa: CSVGDTNSNQPQHF
CDR3nt: TGCAGCGTGGGGGACACCAATAGCAATCAGCCCCAGCATTTT

abundance: NA
v_gene: TRBV6-6
len: 13
j_gene: TRBJ1-5
d_gene: NA
CDR3aa: CASSYSWGQPQHF
CDR3nt: TGTGCCAGCAGTTACTCTTGGGGTCAGCCCCAGCATTTT

abundance: NA
v_gene: TRBV20-1
len: 13
j_gene: TRBJ2-5
d_gene: NA
CDR3aa: CSARDTITGTQYF
CDR3nt: TGCAGTGCTAGAGATACGATCACGGGGACCCAGTACTTC

abundance: NA
v_gene: TRBV5-1
len: 14
j_gene: TRBJ2-5
d_gene: NA
CDR3aa: CASSLSTGRETQYF
CDR3nt: TGCGCCAGCAGCTTATCGACAGGAAGAGAGACCCAGTACTTC

abundance: NA
v_gene: TRBV28
len: 17
j_gene: TRBJ2-1
d_gene: NA
CDR3aa: CASSPRLGVSSYNEQFF
CDR3nt: TGTGCCAGCAGTCCTAGACTGGGAGTCAGCTCCTACAATGAGCAGTTCTTC

abundance: NA
v_gene: TRBV10-3
len: 14
j_gene: TRBJ1-1
d_gene: NA
CDR3aa: CAISVELTAIEAFF
CDR3nt: TGTGCCATCAGTGTCGAACTGACAGCCATTGAAGCTTTCTTT

abundance: NA
v_gene: TRBV5-1
len: 16
j_gene: TRBJ1-6
d_gene: NA
CDR3aa: CASSQDGGSYNSPLHF
CDR3nt: TGCGCCAGCAGCCAGGACGGGGGCTCCTATAATTCACCCCTCCACTTT

abundance: few
v_gene: TRBV12-3/TRBV12-4
len: 16
j_gene: TRBJ1-5
d_gene: TRBD1
CDR3aa: CASSLGGQGFFQPQHF
CDR3nt: TGTGCCAGCAGTTTAGGGGGACAGGGCTTCTTTCAGCCCCAGCATTTT

abundance: NA
v_gene: TRBV15
len: 14
j_gene: TRBJ2-7
d_gene: TRBD2
CDR3aa: CATSSSGGAYEQYF
CDR3nt: TGTGCCACCAGCAGTAGCGGGGGGGCCTACGAGCAGTACTTC